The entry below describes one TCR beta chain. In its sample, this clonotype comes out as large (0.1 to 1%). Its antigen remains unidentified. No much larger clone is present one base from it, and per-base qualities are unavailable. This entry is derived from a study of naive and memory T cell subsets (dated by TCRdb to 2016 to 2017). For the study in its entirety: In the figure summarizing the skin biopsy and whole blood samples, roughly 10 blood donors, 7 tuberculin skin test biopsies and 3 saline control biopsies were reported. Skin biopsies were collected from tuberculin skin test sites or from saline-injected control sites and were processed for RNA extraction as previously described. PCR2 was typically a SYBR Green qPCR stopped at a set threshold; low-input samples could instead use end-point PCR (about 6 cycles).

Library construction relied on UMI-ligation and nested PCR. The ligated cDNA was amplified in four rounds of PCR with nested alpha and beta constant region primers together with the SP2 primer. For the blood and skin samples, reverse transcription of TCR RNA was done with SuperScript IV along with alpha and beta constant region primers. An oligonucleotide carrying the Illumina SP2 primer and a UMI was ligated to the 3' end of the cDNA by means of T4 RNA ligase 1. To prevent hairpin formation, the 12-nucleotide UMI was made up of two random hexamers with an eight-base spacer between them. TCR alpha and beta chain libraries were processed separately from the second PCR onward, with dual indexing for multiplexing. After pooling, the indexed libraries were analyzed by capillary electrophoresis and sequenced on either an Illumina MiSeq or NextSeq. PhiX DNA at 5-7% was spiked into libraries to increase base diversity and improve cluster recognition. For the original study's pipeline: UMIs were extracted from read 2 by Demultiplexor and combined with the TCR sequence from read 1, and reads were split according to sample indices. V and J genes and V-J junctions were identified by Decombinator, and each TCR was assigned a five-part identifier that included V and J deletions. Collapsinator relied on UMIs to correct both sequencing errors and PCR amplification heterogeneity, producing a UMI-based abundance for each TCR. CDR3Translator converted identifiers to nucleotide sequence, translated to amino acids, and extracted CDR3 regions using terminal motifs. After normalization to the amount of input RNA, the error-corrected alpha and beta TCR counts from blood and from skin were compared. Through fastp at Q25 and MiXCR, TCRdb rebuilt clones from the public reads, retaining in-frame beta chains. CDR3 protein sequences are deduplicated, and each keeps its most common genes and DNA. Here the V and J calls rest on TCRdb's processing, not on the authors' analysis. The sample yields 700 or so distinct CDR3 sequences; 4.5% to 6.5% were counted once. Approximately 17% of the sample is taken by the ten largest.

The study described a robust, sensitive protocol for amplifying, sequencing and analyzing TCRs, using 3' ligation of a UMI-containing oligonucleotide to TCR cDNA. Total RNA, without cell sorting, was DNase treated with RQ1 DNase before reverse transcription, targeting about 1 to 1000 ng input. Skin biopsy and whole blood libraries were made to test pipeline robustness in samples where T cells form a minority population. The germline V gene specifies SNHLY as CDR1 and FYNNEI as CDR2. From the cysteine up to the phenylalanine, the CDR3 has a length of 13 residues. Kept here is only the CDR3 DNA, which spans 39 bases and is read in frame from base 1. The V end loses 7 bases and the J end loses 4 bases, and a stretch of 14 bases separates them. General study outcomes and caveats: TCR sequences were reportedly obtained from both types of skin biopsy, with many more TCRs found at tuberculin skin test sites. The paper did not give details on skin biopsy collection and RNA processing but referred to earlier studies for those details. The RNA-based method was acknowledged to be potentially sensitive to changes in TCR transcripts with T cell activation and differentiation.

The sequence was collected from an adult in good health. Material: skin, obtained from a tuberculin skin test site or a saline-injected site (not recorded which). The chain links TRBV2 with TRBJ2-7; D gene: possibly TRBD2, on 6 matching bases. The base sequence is TGTGCCAGCATGAGTAGCGGACTGTACGAGCAGTACTTC. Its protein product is CASMSSGLYEQYF.